Below, 24 T cell receptor beta chains from the same sample are listed, as sequenced in a study of post-analysis software for immune sequencing data (dated by TCRdb to about 2015). Points the paper makes about the study in general: Significantly higher frequencies in patients than in controls were found for roughly 5 TRBV segments, including TRBV5-6, TRBV5-1 and TRBV20-1.

To prepare the library, PCR was applied. Instrument on record: Illumina HiSeq 2500. To reduce PCR and sequencing biases, unique molecular identifiers were built into the TCR beta cDNA libraries. The public reads were quality trimmed at Q25 with fastp and then assembled into clones with MiXCR by TCRdb, keeping productive beta chains. Identical CDR3 protein sequences are pooled into one entry, listed with their most common genes and DNA. For this sample there are approximately 770,000 distinct CDR3 sequences; around 45% appear just once. Of the sample, around 4.7% is held by the ten largest clones. These receptors have no identified antigens. Sequenced input: blood. The receptors derive from a girl aged 10 to 17 with multiple sclerosis.

This clonotype was observed a few times. J is TRBJ2-1 and V is TRBV7-9; 10 bases align to TRBD2. This CDR3 is 18 amino acids long. Looked up from germline, CDR1 is SEHNR and CDR2 is FQNEAQ (reference sequence). The ends lost 5 bases at V and 8 bases at J; junction bases unmatched: 18. Here the CDR3 reads CASSRIHESGRVSYEQFF. The CDR3 coding sequence is TGTGCCAGCAGCCGTATACACGAAAGCGGGAGGGTTTCCTATGAGCAGTTCTTC.

The chain combines TRBV4-1 with TRBJ2-7, with 12 positions matching TRBD2. V lost 0 bases, J lost 5 bases, and 8 bases stayed unmatched. The CDR3 totals 17 residues. Germline CDR1 reads MGHRA; CDR2 reads YSYEKL. The chain's CDR3 is CASSQDQGLAGIHEQYF. CDR3 nucleotides: TGCGCCAGCAGCCAAGATCAGGGACTAGCGGGCATCCACGAGCAGTACTTC.

J is TRBJ2-5 and V is TRBV5-5; 7 bases are shared with TRBD1. Trimming removed 5 bases from V and 1 base from J; junction bases left unmatched: 8. CDR3 length: 15 amino acids. Germline CDR1 and CDR2: SGHKS and YYEKEE (reference sequence). CDR3 loop: CASSFTGVSQETQYF. In DNA, the CDR3 is TGTGCCAGCAGTTTTACAGGGGTATCCCAAGAGACCCAGTACTTC.

This clonotype has a handful of counts. The CDR3 nucleotides read TGCAGTGCTAGAGTCCCCACCCACGGATTTGGCTACACCTTC. This sequence encodes CSARVPTHGFGYTF. The chain recombines TRBV20-1 with TRBJ1-2; D uncertain. V was trimmed by 1 base and J by 7 bases, leaving 16 bases between them. The CDR3 has 14 amino acids. In germline, CDR1 is DFQATT, CDR2 SNEGSKA (reference sequence).

The chain links TRBV7-9 to TRBJ2-5; D possibly corresponds to TRBD1 (5 bases). TRBJ2-7 matches the DNA end more closely, so the J call is doubtful. The germline CDR1 and CDR2 sequences are SEHNR and FQNEAQ (reference sequence). This CDR3 is 14 amino acids long. The DNA of the CDR3 is TGTGCCAGCAGCTTGGTGGACAAACGCTACGAGCAGTACTTC. Protein product: CASSLVDKRYEQYF.

This clonotype has a handful of counts. J is TRBJ1-5 and V is TRBV20-1; no definite D call. The length of the CDR3 is 12 residues. CDR1 and CDR2 (germline): DFQATT, SNEGSKA (reference sequence). Trimming shortened V by 5 bases and J by 4 bases, and 9 bases separated the two germline ends. CDR3 coding DNA: TGCAGTGCTCTGAGGCCGAATCAGCCCCAGCATTTT. It specifies CSALRPNQPQHF.

This clonotype was found a few times. The V and J genes are TRBV25-1 and TRBJ2-3, with 9 bases that match TRBD2. The CDR3 sequence is 16 residues long. Germline CDR1 MGHDK, CDR2 SYGVNS. J was trimmed by 6 bases and V by 2 bases; bases with no gene match: 9. As DNA, the CDR3 is TGTGCCAGCAGTGAACCGGGGCGGGAGGGTCGCGATACGCAGTATTTT. This codes for CASSEPGREGRDTQYF.

The chain is built from TRBV6-1 and TRBJ1-6; the D is unclear. The CDR3 is 15 residues long. Trimming shortened V by 1 base and J by 5 bases, and 9 bases separated the two germline ends. CDR1 is MNHNS, CDR2 SASEGT, per germline. The CDR3 DNA reads TGTGCCAGCAGTGAAGAGTCCCTTCATAATTCACCCCTCCACTTT. This sequence encodes CASSEESLHNSPLHF.

Only a few counts were recorded for this clonotype. The chain carries TRBV10-3 and TRBJ2-3; TRBD2 agrees at 8 bases. Per the germline V gene, CDR1 is ENHRY and CDR2 is SYGVKD. V shed 4 bases and J 0 bases; nucleotides not matched to a gene: 3. The CDR3 contains 15 residues. The CDR3, as DNA: TGTGCCATCAGTGGAAGCGGGGGAAGCACAGATACGCAGTATTTT. Residues: CAISGSGGSTDTQYF.

This clonotype was recorded only once. The rearrangement links TRBV11-2 to TRBJ1-1, with D possibly TRBD1 on 5 matching bases. V was shortened by 2 bases and J by 0 bases, with 10 bases between the two germline ends. Per germline, CDR1 SGHAT and CDR2 FQNNGV. The CDR3 totals 15 residues. In DNA form, the CDR3 reads TGTGCCAGCAGCTTATCACAGGCCCTGAACACTGAAGCTTTCTTT. It translates to CASSLSQALNTEAFF.

The chain links TRBV6-6 to TRBJ2-3, with D uncertain. V lost 3 bases and J 1 base, leaving 11 bases between the germline ends. This CDR3 has 15 residues. Per germline, CDR1 MNHNY and CDR2 SVGAGI (reference sequence). As DNA, the CDR3 is TGTGCCAGCAGTTATCGAGCTGGGGGCACAGATACGCAGTATTTT. It codes for CASSYRAGGTDTQYF.

This clonotype was seen a handful of times. This CDR3 is CASSESRTYNEQFF. The CDR3 DNA reads TGTGCCAGCAGTGAAAGCCGGACCTACAATGAGCAGTTCTTC. The genes are TRBV2 and TRBJ2-1; D is unresolved. The length of the CDR3 is 14 residues. V lost 2 bases to trimming and J lost 2 bases, with 7 bases between them. Germline assignment: CDR1 SNHLY and CDR2 FYNNEI.

This sequence joins TRBV29-1 and TRBJ2-3; D is perhaps TRBD1 or TRBD2 (5 bases each). Deletions cut 5 bases from V and 4 bases from J, with 22 bases between. The CDR3 spans 16 residues. Germline V gene sequence: CDR1 SQVTM, CDR2 ANQGSEA. The CDR3: CSVRDGGRNRPDTQYF. CDR3 in DNA: TGCAGCGTTCGTGATGGGGGTCGGAACCGACCAGATACGCAGTATTTT.

In its sample, this clonotype was seen a few times. V is TRBV28 and J is TRBJ2-5; tentative D call: TRBD2 (5 bases). The tail of the sequence fits TRBJ2-7 better, so the J call may be wrong. Germline assignment: CDR1 MDHEN and CDR2 SYDVKM. The CDR3 sequence is 13 residues long. The CDR3 coding sequence is TGTGCCAGCAGTTTTGTGGGAGCATACGAGCAGTACTTC. Amino acid sequence: CASSFVGAYEQYF.

The chain uses TRBV7-2 and TRBJ2-5; 7 nucleotides line up with TRBD2. The CDR3 sequence is 16 residues long. V lost 2 bases to trimming and J lost 5 bases; unmatched junction nucleotides: 11. Germline CDR1 reads SGHTA; CDR2 reads FQGNSA. The CDR3 nucleotides are TGTGCCAGCAGCTTACGGTCCCTAGCGGCGCGGGAGACCCAGTACTTC. Residues: CASSLRSLAARETQYF. The full variable domain, in which reference TRBV7-2 and TRBJ2-5 provide the parts outside the CDR3, is GAGVSQSPSNKVTEKGKDVELRCDPISGHTALYWYRQSLGQGLEFLIYFQGNSAPDKSGLPSDRFSAERTGGSVSTLTIQRTQQEDSAVYLCASSLRSLAARETQYFGPGTRLLVL.

This chain uses TRBV7-6 with TRBJ2-5, with D possibly TRBD2 on 5 matching bases. V lost 4 bases, J lost 2 bases, and 20 bases lay in between. Germline V lookup: CDR1 SGHVS, CDR2 FNYEAQ. This CDR3 region has 17 residues. Here the CDR3 DNA reads TGTGCCAGCAGCTCCTCTACTAGTCCCCGCCCTCAAGAGACCCAGTACTTC. This codes for CASSSSTSPRPQETQYF. The whole variable domain, remainder taken from reference TRBV7-6 and TRBJ2-5, is GAGVSQSPRYKVTKRGQDVALRCDPISGHVSLYWYRQALGQGPEFLTYFNYEAQQDKSGLPNDRFSAERPEGSISTLTIQRTEQRDSAMYRCASSSSTSPRPQETQYFGPGTRLLVL.

The chain links TRBV20-1 to TRBJ2-3; 7 positions agree with TRBD2. From germline, CDR1 is DFQATT and CDR2 SNEGSKA (reference sequence). V was pared by 6 bases and J by 0 bases, with 15 bases of the junction left unmatched. The CDR3 sequence is 17 residues long. The CDR3 sequence is CSARGWEGMASTDTQYF. Here the CDR3 DNA reads TGCAGTGCCCGGGGGTGGGAGGGGATGGCTAGCACAGATACGCAGTATTTT.

This clonotype was seen only a few times. This sequence joins TRBV27 and TRBJ2-4, with TRBD1 identical over 8 bases. This CDR3 comprises 15 residues. Germline V gene lookup returns CDR1 MNHEY and CDR2 SMNVEV (reference sequence). V was pared by 5 bases and J by 4 bases, with 7 bases of the junction left unmatched. The CDR3 bases are TGTGCCAGCAGTCTACAGGGGGAGACTAAAAACATTCAGTACTTC. This codes for CASSLQGETKNIQYF.

The chain is built from TRBV10-3 and TRBJ2-5; TRBD1 matches 7 bases. This CDR3 comprises 16 residues. The germline CDR1 and CDR2 sequences are ENHRY and SYGVKD. The ends lost 10 bases at V and 1 base at J; junction bases unmatched: 15. The CDR3 region is CATRDSDRSFQETQYF. The CDR3 DNA reads TGTGCCACTCGCGATTCGGACAGGAGTTTCCAAGAGACCCAGTACTTC.

The genes are TRBV10-3 and TRBJ1-2, with 7 nucleotides matching TRBD1. This CDR3 is 16 amino acids long. V shed 2 bases and J 3 bases; nucleotides not matched to a gene: 9. Germline lookup yields CDR1 ENHRY and CDR2 SYGVKD. The CDR3 protein is CAISEPPTGMDYGYTF. CDR3 coding DNA: TGTGCCATCAGTGAGCCACCGACAGGGATGGACTATGGCTACACCTTC.

The CDR3 is CSAISRREGTDTQYF. CDR3 DNA sequence: TGCAGTGCTATTTCTAGACGGGAGGGCACAGATACGCAGTATTTT. The chain joins TRBV20-1 to TRBJ2-3; 7 bases agree with TRBD2. Germline CDR1 reads DFQATT; CDR2 reads SNEGSKA (reference sequence). V lost 4 bases to trimming and J lost 1 base; unmatched junction nucleotides: 8. This CDR3 is built from 15 residues.

On this clonotype itself: With a much larger clone just one base away, this may be a read error. The rearrangement uses TRBV2 and TRBJ2-7; D not resolved. The length of the CDR3 is 10 residues. CDR1 is SNHLY, CDR2 FYNNEI, per germline. The V end lost 4 bases, the J end lost 6 bases, and 4 bases lay between the germline ends. CDR3 DNA sequence: TGTGCCAGCAGTGGGTCCGAGCAGTACTTC. Amino acid sequence: CASSGSEQYF.

The chain links TRBV12-3 or TRBV12-4 to TRBJ2-3; a weak D match, TRBD1 (5 bases). V was cut by 3 bases and J by 5 bases, with 9 bases left in between. There are 13 residues in the CDR3. For the CDR3, the DNA is TGTGCCAGCAGTTTCAGGGCGGTAGATACGCAGTATTTT. Translated, it gives CASSFRAVDTQYF.

This rearrangement joins TRBV7-9 to TRBJ1-5; possibly TRBD1 for D (6 bases). CDR1 and CDR2 (germline): SEHNR, FQNEAQ (reference sequence). The CDR3 sequence is 14 residues long. The ends were cut back, 5 bases at V and 5 bases at J, with 13 bases in the middle. The CDR3, as DNA: TGTGCCAGCAGCCCAGGGGCGGGCTATCAGCCCCAGCATTTT. Translating gives CASSPGAGYQPQHF.